The 6 T cell receptor beta chains below come from one sample, sequenced in a study of blood T cell repertoires in COVID-19. The assay was immunoSEQ multiplex PCR, and TCRdb's table has in-frame clones only and misses some. The sample yields over 200,000 clones, 80% to 85% seen once. Sequencing input: peripheral blood. Source of these receptors: a man over 45 with active or convalescent COVID-19.

The chain employs TRBV6-2 or TRBV6-3 and TRBJ2-2; 9 bases agree with TRBD2. CDR1 MNHEY and CDR2 SVGEGT come from the germline V gene. The V and J ends lost 6 bases and 2 bases, in that order; junction bases with no gene match: 25. The CDR3 runs 22 residues. The CDR3 DNA sequence: TGTGCCAGCAGCCTGGGCGGGAGGGTGGAGTGCAGAACGGGCCCTAACACCGGGGAGCTGTTTTTT. It translates to CASSLGGRVECRTGPNTGELFF.

The rearrangement links TRBV18 to TRBJ1-6; 8 nucleotides agree with TRBD1. With V trimmed by 3 bases and J by 10 bases, 8 bases remained unmatched. There are 15 residues in the CDR3. Germline CDR1 KGHSH, CDR2 LQKENI. CDR3 loop: CASSPPDREGSPLHF. The CDR3 DNA follows: TGTGCCAGCTCACCCCCGGACAGGGAAGGGTCACCCCTCCACTTT. Complete variable domain (other parts from reference TRBV18 and TRBJ1-6): NAGVMQNPRHLVRRRGQEARLRCSPMKGHSHVYWYRQLPEEGLKFMVYLQKENIIDESGMPKERFSAEFPKEGPSILRIQQVVRGDSAAYFCASSPPDREGSPLHFGNGTRLTVT.

The CDR3 sequence is CASSLLQGSQPQHF. CDR3 bases: TGTGCCAGCAGTTTGTTGCAGGGTTCCCAGCCCCAGCATTTT. The gene calls are TRBV28 and TRBJ1-5, with D maybe TRBD1 (5 bases). This CDR3 has 14 residues. Per the germline V gene, CDR1 is MDHEN and CDR2 is SYDVKM. V dropped 3 bases and J dropped 7 bases, with 13 bases sitting between them.

This clone was seen once. The V call is TRBV12-5, the J call TRBJ1-1, with D uncertain. The V end lost 8 bases, the J end lost 4 bases, and 14 bases lay between the germline ends. CDR3 size: 13 residues. CDR1 is LGHNT and CDR2 is FRNRAP in the germline V gene. CDR3 sequence reads: CASKAVGGTEAFF. CDR3 nucleotides: TGTGCTAGTAAGGCCGTTGGAGGCACTGAAGCTTTCTTT.

The chain joins TRBV5-4 to TRBJ1-2; the D is unclear. CDR3 length: 14 amino acids. CDR1 is SGHNT, CDR2 YYREEE, per germline (reference sequence). Between the trimmed V and J ends, which lost 0 bases and 4 bases, there was a span of 10 bases. The chain's CDR3 is CASSLEGSPYGYTF. The CDR3 coding sequence is TGTGCCAGCAGCTTGGAAGGTAGCCCCTATGGCTACACCTTC.

The J gene is TRBJ1-1, the V gene TRBV29-1; TRBD1 agrees at 9 bases. Per the germline V gene, CDR1 is SQVTM and CDR2 is ANQGSEA. V shed 7 bases and J 5 bases; nucleotides not matched to a gene: 5. The CDR3 consists of 12 residues. The CDR3 DNA follows: TGCAGCGACGGACAGGGGTGGACTGAAGCTTTCTTT. It yields the protein CSDGQGWTEAFF.